These 5 T cell receptor beta chains came from one sample sequenced in a study of TIL therapy for anti-PD-1-resistant metastatic lung cancer (dated by TCRdb to 2020 to 2023). The immunoSEQ v3 hsTCRB kit was used to amplify TCR beta CDR3 regions from genomic DNA through bias-controlled multiplex PCR. TCRdb provides this immuneACCESS table in a form limited to in-frame rearrangements. Some clones are lacking; in checked studies, under half of them reflect an unresolved V gene, and why the rest are absent is not known. This sample lists approximately 60,000 clones; more than 60% were detected once. 1.5% to 2% of the sample is in the top ten clones. Read against the paper, the sample's time point label means: pre-treatment sample, taken before nivolumab and TIL therapy. This material consisted of blood, taken at baseline. The receptors derive from a person aged 30 to 80 with non-small cell lung cancer.

The genes are TRBV5-4 and TRBJ2-7; TRBD2 matches at 15 bases. With 2 bases clipped from V and 3 bases from J, the junction kept 3 bases outside the gene matches. CDR3 size: 16 residues. CDR1 SGHNT and CDR2 YYREEE come from the germline V gene (reference sequence). CDR3 nucleotides: TGTGCCAGCAGCTTACCGGGACTAGCGGGGGGCTACGAGCAGTACTTC. This encodes CASSLPGLAGGYEQYF.

The rearrangement uses TRBV7-2 and TRBJ2-7; TRBD1 is a possible D gene (7 bases). Germline lookup yields CDR1 SGHTA and CDR2 FQGNSA. This CDR3 region has 19 residues. V lost 2 bases and J lost 3, with 26 bases in between. In nucleotides, the CDR3 is TGTGCCAGCAGCTTATTTGGAGGGGGAGACAGGGCCCCTTACTACGAGCAGTACTTC. It translates to CASSLFGGGDRAPYYEQYF.

The V call is TRBV5-6, the J call TRBJ2-7; no clear D gene. Trimming removed 0 bases from V and 5 bases from J, with 12 bases in between. The CDR3 contains 14 residues. The germline V gene encodes CDR1 SGHDT and CDR2 YYEEEE. The CDR3 is CASSLVWTLDEQYF. The DNA of the CDR3 is TGTGCCAGCAGCTTGGTCTGGACCCTTGACGAGCAGTACTTC.

Here the CDR3 reads CASSQEGYEQYF. As DNA, the CDR3 is TGTGCCAGCAGTCAAGAGGGCTACGAGCAGTACTTC. The chain employs TRBV28 and TRBJ2-7, with TRBD2 as a possible D gene (5 bases). V was shortened by 5 bases and J by 3 bases, with 8 bases between the two germline ends. Germline values: CDR1 MDHEN, CDR2 SYDVKM. This CDR3 is 12 amino acids long.

The rearrangement joins TRBV28 to TRBJ1-5; unclear D gene. The V gene lost 3 bases and the J gene lost 7 bases, with 10 bases spanning the gap. The CDR3 has 13 residues. The V gene's germline CDR1 is MDHEN and CDR2 SYDVKM. The CDR3 region has the DNA TGTGCCAGCAGTTTTGGCCTTACCCAGCCCCAGCATTTT. This gives the protein CASSFGLTQPQHF.